These 22 T cell receptor beta chains were all obtained from the same sample, sequenced in a study of T cells in Graves' hyperthyroidism and ophthalmopathy. TCR beta CDR3 region amplification was performed from RNA transcripts. HTBI primers drove first-round RT-PCR of the TCR CDR3. TCRdb itself ran the multiplex PCR reads through MiXCR, one entry per CDR3 protein. The repertoire has hundreds of thousands of distinct CDR3 sequences, 46% of them found once; the top ten carry roughly 8.2%. The sample taken for sequencing was peripheral blood or thyroid tissue (not recorded which). Receptors were obtained from a woman aged 18-35 years with Graves' hyperthyroidism.

A few counts support this clonotype. V gene TRBV7-9 combines with J gene TRBJ2-2; no firm D call. CDR3 length: 14 residues. Trimming shortened V by 7 bases and J by 3 bases, and 12 bases separated the two germline ends. Looked up from germline, CDR1 is SEHNR and CDR2 is FQNEAQ (reference sequence). The CDR3 here is CASTVVVHTGELFF. The CDR3 DNA sequence: TGTGCCAGCACCGTGGTCGTCCACACCGGGGAGCTGTTTTTT.

Ten or more counts support this clonotype. The chain joins TRBV2 to TRBJ1-1; a possible D gene is TRBD1 (6 bases). Trimming removed 5 bases at V and 1 base at J, with 8 bases between. Germline V lookup: CDR1 SNHLY, CDR2 FYNNEI. This CDR3 has 13 residues. The CDR3, as DNA: TGTGCCAGCAGTCGACAGGAGAACACTGAAGCTTTCTTT. Amino acid sequence: CASSRQENTEAFF.

The V call is TRBV5-6, the J call TRBJ1-2; no definite D call. The CDR3 has 15 amino acids. The germline V gene encodes CDR1 SGHDT and CDR2 YYEEEE. The V end lost 4 bases, the J end lost 4 bases, and 17 bases lay between the germline ends. The CDR3 sequence: CASSTWARLGYGYTF. CDR3 sequence (DNA): TGTGCCAGCAGCACTTGGGCCCGCCTTGGCTATGGCTACACCTTC.

This clonotype was picked up a small number of times. The rearrangement links TRBV7-8 to TRBJ2-7, with D unclear. Per germline, CDR1 SGHVS and CDR2 FQNEAQ. With 4 bases removed from V and 7 bases from J, the gap between germline ends came to 14 bases. The CDR3 is 13 residues long. The CDR3 bases are TGTGCCAGCAGCTGGGCACTATCAATAGAGCAGTACTTC. Its translation is CASSWALSIEQYF. Combining the CDR3 with reference TRBV7-8 and TRBJ2-7 gives the whole variable domain GAGVSQSPRYKVAKRGQDVALRCDPISGHVSLFWYQQALGQGPEFLTYFQNEAQLDKSGLPSDRFFAERPEGSVSTLKIQRTQQEDSAVYLCASSWALSIEQYFGPGTRLTVT.

The chain recombines TRBV2 with TRBJ1-2; 7 positions agree with TRBD1. This CDR3 spans 15 amino acids. Germline V gene lookup returns CDR1 SNHLY and CDR2 FYNNEI. The V and J ends lost 6 bases and 7 bases, in that order; junction bases with no gene match: 14. The DNA of the CDR3 is TGTGCCAGCAGCCGTGATGACAGGGTCTCCAGTGGCTACACCTTC. It encodes CASSRDDRVSSGYTF.

The CDR3 DNA reads as TGTGCCAGCAGGGTGGAAAGCCAAGGAGGCTACACCTTC. The encoded protein is CASRVESQGGYTF. The V call is TRBV2, the J call TRBJ1-2; D not certain. Germline CDR1 and CDR2: SNHLY and FYNNEI. Trimming stripped 6 bases from V and 8 bases from J, with 16 bases between. The CDR3 sequence is 13 residues long.

This clonotype was counted only a few times. This rearrangement joins TRBV19 to TRBJ2-7; 12 positions match TRBD1. In germline, CDR1 is LNHDA, CDR2 SQIVND (reference sequence). The CDR3 loop spans 16 amino acids. The J segment lost 5 bases and the V segment lost 10 bases, leaving 15 bases of the junction unmatched. The CDR3 DNA follows: TGTGCCACCAGTTCCCGGCGTGGGGACAGGGGGCACGAGCAGTACTTC. This encodes CATSSRRGDRGHEQYF.

This chain joins TRBV24-1 and TRBJ2-7, with TRBD2 as a possible D gene (6 bases). CDR1 is KGHDR, CDR2 SFDVKD, per germline. CDR3 length: 13 amino acids. Trimming removed 7 bases at V and 6 bases at J, with 15 bases between. The CDR3 sequence is CATSDVRGGEQYF. In nucleotides, the CDR3 is TGTGCCACCAGCGACGTAAGGGGAGGCGAGCAGTACTTC.

This chain uses TRBV24-1 with TRBJ1-1, with 7 positions matching TRBD1. CDR3 size: 12 residues. J lost 10 bases, V lost 11 bases, and 12 bases had no gene match. The germline gives CDR1 KGHDR, CDR2 SFDVKD. In DNA form, the CDR3 reads TGTGCCAGCAGCCAGAACAGGGGATCAGCTTTCTTT. Amino acids: CASSQNRGSAFF.

The chain joins TRBV7-9 to TRBJ2-2; 10 nucleotides line up with TRBD1. The CDR3 runs 16 residues. Per germline, CDR1 SEHNR and CDR2 FQNEAQ (reference sequence). With V trimmed by 5 bases and J by 1 base, 4 bases remained unmatched. CDR3 protein: CASSPGQGVNTGELFF. CDR3 sequence (DNA): TGTGCCAGCAGCCCCGGACAGGGGGTGAACACCGGGGAGCTGTTTTTT. The full variable domain, its missing parts supplied by reference TRBV7-9 and TRBJ2-2, is DTGVSQNPRHKITKRGQNVTFRCDPISEHNRLYWYRQTLGQGPEFLTYFQNEAQLEKSRLLSDRFSAERPKGSFSTLEIQRTEQGDSAMYLCASSPGQGVNTGELFFGEGSRLTVL.

In its sample, this clonotype was seen many times. The V call is TRBV19, the J call TRBJ1-5; D unresolved. The CDR3 sequence is 13 residues long. The germline gives CDR1 LNHDA, CDR2 SQIVND (reference sequence). With 5 bases removed from V and 4 bases from J, the gap between germline ends came to 9 bases. The chain's CDR3 is CASSAALNQPQHF. CDR3 DNA sequence: TGTGCCAGTAGTGCGGCCCTAAATCAGCCCCAGCATTTT.

The chain uses TRBV15 and TRBJ1-2; 8 nucleotides align to TRBD1. Per the germline V gene, CDR1 is LNHNV and CDR2 is YYDKDF (reference sequence). V was clipped by 2 bases and J by 7 bases; unmatched bases: 3. The CDR3 consists of 13 residues. The DNA of the CDR3 is TGTGCCACCAGCAGAACAGGGACAGGTGGCTACACCTTC. It is translated as CATSRTGTGGYTF.

The chain couples TRBV7-9 to TRBJ1-1, with D maybe TRBD1 (5 bases). CDR1 and CDR2 (germline): SEHNR, FQNEAQ (reference sequence). There are 12 residues in the CDR3. V shed 11 bases and J shed 3 bases, with 13 bases lying between them. CDR3 region: CAGGEGYTEAFF. CDR3 DNA sequence: TGTGCCGGGGGGGAGGGGTACACTGAAGCTTTCTTT.

CDR3 in DNA: TGTGCTAGTGGGTGGGGGAGGGGCAATCAGCCCCAGCATTTT. Translation gives CASGWGRGNQPQHF. The rearrangement joins TRBV10-3 to TRBJ1-5; D possibly corresponds to TRBD1 (5 bases). Germline loops: CDR1 ENHRY, CDR2 SYGVKD. This CDR3 has 14 residues.

The V and J genes are TRBV6-6 and TRBJ2-1; D is uncertain. The V and J ends lost 5 bases and 0 bases respectively, with 11 bases between them. The CDR3 consists of 15 residues. Germline loops: CDR1 MNHNY, CDR2 SVGAGI (reference sequence). The CDR3 region has the DNA TGTGCCAGCAGTAAGGATATTAGCTCCTACAATGAGCAGTTCTTC. It codes for CASSKDISSYNEQFF.

The DNA of the CDR3 is TGTGCCAGCAGTGCTAGAGATCCACCTAGGGGCACTGAAGCTTTCTTT. Protein product: CASSARDPPRGTEAFF. The chain joins TRBV25-1 to TRBJ1-1; D is perhaps TRBD1 (5 bases). Deletions cut 4 bases from V and 4 bases from J, with 19 bases between. The CDR3 covers 16 residues. The germline V gene encodes CDR1 MGHDK and CDR2 SYGVNS. Full variable domain (missing parts from reference TRBV25-1 and TRBJ1-1): EADIYQTPRYLVIGTGKKITLECSQTMGHDKMYWYQQDPGMELHLIHYSYGVNSTEKGDLSSESTVSRIRTEHFPLTLESARPSHTSQYLCASSARDPPRGTEAFFGQGTRLTVV.

This chain joins TRBV10-3 and TRBJ2-2; a weak D match, TRBD1 (5 bases). This CDR3 is 13 amino acids long. Deletions cut 6 bases from V and 7 bases from J, with 12 bases between. CDR1 ENHRY and CDR2 SYGVKD come from the germline V gene. The CDR3 protein is CAISVGQGGELFF. The CDR3 DNA follows: TGTGCCATCAGCGTAGGGCAGGGCGGGGAGCTGTTTTTT.

This clonotype was detected only a few times. The DNA for the CDR3 is TGTGCCAGCAGCTTAGCCCTAGCGGGTACCGCTGGGCAGTACTTC. Translated, it gives CASSLALAGTAGQYF. The chain joins TRBV7-2 to TRBJ2-7; TRBD2 aligns across 8 bases. Trimming at V came to 0 bases and at J to 9 bases, leaving 10 bases not matched to a gene. Germline-derived CDR1 and CDR2 are SGHTA and FQGNSA. The length of the CDR3 is 15 residues.

V usage is TRBV12-3 or TRBV12-4 and J usage is TRBJ1-2; D gene uncertain. Trimming took 1 base from V and 4 from J, leaving 7 bases between them. The CDR3 has 13 amino acids. The CDR3: CASSLGVTYGYTF. For the CDR3, the DNA is TGTGCCAGCAGTTTAGGAGTGACCTATGGCTACACCTTC.

This clonotype was counted at least ten times. The chain combines TRBV7-9 with TRBJ1-2; weak D call: TRBD1 (5 bases). The CDR3 has 14 residues. CDR1 is SEHNR and CDR2 is FQNEAQ in the germline V gene (reference sequence). V was pared by 1 base and J by 5 bases, with 11 bases between. CDR3 nucleotides: TGTGCCAGCAGCTTAGACGGGACGGTATATGGCTACACCTTC. Its protein is CASSLDGTVYGYTF.

The chain employs TRBV25-1 and TRBJ2-7; D not resolved. The DNA matches TRBJ2-1 better at its end, which makes the J call doubtful. The CDR3 extends over 11 amino acids. CDR1 is MGHDK, CDR2 SYGVNS, per germline. CDR3 nucleotides: TGTGCCAGCAGCTCCTACAATGAGCAGTTCTTC. Amino acids: CASSSYNEQFF.

This clonotype was seen many times. The chain recombines TRBV7-9 with TRBJ2-5; D possibly corresponds to TRBD1 (7 bases). The germline gives CDR1 SEHNR, CDR2 FQNEAQ (reference sequence). V was shortened by 1 base and J by 2 bases, with 11 bases between the two germline ends. This CDR3 is 15 amino acids long. The CDR3 DNA reads as TGTGCCAGCAGCTTAGGGCAGGGGGGACAAGAGACCCAGTACTTC. Its protein product is CASSLGQGGQETQYF.